One sample yielded the 20 T cell receptor beta chains listed below, sequenced in a study of early T cells in non-severe SARS-CoV-2 infection (dated by TCRdb to the early 2020s). The receptor library was made with 5' RACE. The reads were generated on a NextSeq 500. The public reads were run again by TCRdb, first through fastp at Q25 and then through MiXCR, and only productive beta chains were kept. Each record represents a unique CDR3 protein, reported with the most common genes and DNA among its rows. This sample is represented by 70,000 or so distinct CDR3 sequences; roughly an eighth of them were singletons. The ten most abundant clones make up approximately 1.7% of the sample. Source material: whole blood. These receptors were taken from an adult who was a healthcare worker with PCR-confirmed SARS-CoV-2 infection or an uninfected control (not recorded which).

This clonotype was recorded a few times. The chain is built from TRBV18 and TRBJ2-2, with TRBD1 identical over 8 bases. Losses at the gene ends were 2 bases for V and 2 bases for J; bases not matched to a gene: 7. The CDR3 loop spans 17 amino acids. The germline V gene has CDR1 KGHSH and CDR2 LQKENI. CDR3 sequence: CASSPSDRGVNTGELFF. CDR3 DNA: TGTGCCAGCTCACCATCAGACAGGGGAGTCAACACCGGGGAGCTGTTTTTT.

This clonotype was counted only a few times. V usage is TRBV11-3 and J usage is TRBJ2-3; possibly TRBD1 for D (5 bases). Germline V gives CDR1 SGHNT, CDR2 YENEEA. The CDR3 sequence is 15 residues long. Trimming shortened V by 5 bases and J by 3 bases, and 15 bases separated the two germline ends. For the CDR3, the DNA is TGTGCCAGCAGCATTGGCCAGGGTCTAACAGATACGCAGTATTTT. Translating it yields CASSIGQGLTDTQYF.

The sample holds a few counts of this clonotype. CDR3 coding DNA: TGTGCCAGCAGTCCATCCTATGGCTACACCTTC. As protein: CASSPSYGYTF. The rearrangement joins TRBV6-2 or TRBV6-3 to TRBJ1-2; unclear D gene. Germline CDR1 and CDR2: MNHEY and SVGEGT. The CDR3 covers 11 residues. V lost 5 bases, J lost 4 bases, and 5 bases lay in between.

The chain links TRBV2 to TRBJ2-1; no clear D. Germline values: CDR1 SNHLY, CDR2 FYNNEI. The CDR3 covers 12 residues. Trimming removed 6 bases at V and 9 bases at J, with 12 bases between. The CDR3 DNA sequence: TGTGCCAGCAGCCCAGCAGTAGGTGAGCAGTTCTTC. Encoded protein: CASSPAVGEQFF.

At least ten counts were recorded for this clonotype. The chain is built from TRBV20-1 and TRBJ2-3; no firm D call. Trimming took off 6 bases at V and 0 bases at J, with 13 bases between the two ends. This CDR3 is built from 14 residues. In germline, CDR1 is DFQATT, CDR2 SNEGSKA (reference sequence). The CDR3 DNA is TGCAGTGCGTTGGAGACGACTAGCACAGATACGCAGTATTTT. It encodes CSALETTSTDTQYF.

The table lists this clonotype with a count of one. The rearrangement uses TRBV12-3 or TRBV12-4 and TRBJ2-7; 9 bases agree with TRBD2. The CDR3 spans 14 residues. Trimming cost V 5 bases and J 7 bases; bases outside gene matches: 9. CDR3 DNA: TGTGCCAGCAGTCGCCTAGCGGGAATGGCGGAGCAGTACTTC. Encoded protein: CASSRLAGMAEQYF.

The rearrangement uses TRBV6-2 or TRBV6-3 and TRBJ1-2; D remains unclear. Trimming removed 4 bases at V and 0 bases at J, with 9 bases between. CDR1 and CDR2 from the germline V gene are MNHEY and SVGEGT. The CDR3 has 14 residues. The CDR3 nucleotides are TGTGCCAGCAGTTTCGCACGGGCTAACTATGGCTACACCTTC. Its protein product is CASSFARANYGYTF.

Only a few counts were recorded for this clonotype. This chain links TRBV11-2 with TRBJ1-1, with TRBD1 identical over 12 bases. After removal of 5 bases from V and 5 bases from J, the junction contained 15 bases not matched to a gene. The CDR3 runs to 18 residues. Germline CDR1 SGHAT, CDR2 FQNNGV. The CDR3 sequence is CASSPIRGTGGVWTEAFF. CDR3 in DNA: TGTGCCAGCAGCCCCATCCGAGGGACAGGGGGCGTATGGACTGAAGCTTTCTTT.

This clonotype was recorded many times. The chain recombines TRBV3-1 with TRBJ2-1, with D possibly being TRBD2 (6 bases). Germline loops: CDR1 LGHDT, CDR2 YNNKEL (reference sequence). V lost 7 bases and J lost 6, with 7 bases in between. The CDR3 covers 11 residues. DNA for the CDR3: TGTGCCAGCACCGGGAGCAATGAGCAGTTCTTC. Translated, it gives CASTGSNEQFF.

This clonotype has at least ten counts. The V and J genes are TRBV6-6 and TRBJ2-3; D gene uncertain. This CDR3 comprises 15 residues. V gave up 2 bases and J gave up 2 bases, with 11 bases separating them. The germline gives CDR1 MNHNY, CDR2 SVGAGI (reference sequence). The CDR3, as DNA: TGTGCCAGCAGTTACGGCCCTCCCCCCACAGATACGCAGTATTTT. Amino acid sequence: CASSYGPPPTDTQYF.

This clonotype was found many times. The chain has TRBV4-3 and TRBJ1-4; weak D call: TRBD1 (6 bases). With 1 base removed from V and 3 bases from J, the gap between germline ends came to 18 bases. CDR1 is LGHNA and CDR2 is YSLEER in the germline V gene. CDR3 length: 18 residues. In DNA form, the CDR3 reads TGCGCCAGCAGCCAAGGAGCACAGGGAGGATTGGCTAATGAAAAACTGTTTTTT. Amino acid sequence: CASSQGAQGGLANEKLFF.

This clonotype was counted between two and nine times. This chain joins TRBV5-1 and TRBJ2-2; possibly TRBD1 or TRBD2 for D (5 bases each). Deletions cut 4 bases from V and 2 bases from J, with 12 bases between. Germline values: CDR1 SGHRS, CDR2 YFSETQ. There are 15 residues in the CDR3. This CDR3 is CASSEGRENTGELFF. For the CDR3, the DNA is TGCGCCAGCAGCGAGGGACGGGAAAACACCGGGGAGCTGTTTTTT.

In this sample, this clonotype turned up a few times. The V and J genes are TRBV5-1 and TRBJ1-2, with 8 bases lining up with TRBD1. CDR1 is SGHRS and CDR2 is YFSETQ in the germline V gene. The V and J ends lost 3 bases and 2 bases, in that order; junction bases with no gene match: 6. The CDR3 is made up of 15 amino acids. CDR3 sequence: CASSSTGQGNYGYTF. The CDR3 DNA reads TGCGCCAGCAGCTCCACCGGACAGGGCAACTATGGCTACACCTTC.

The chain carries TRBV27 and TRBJ2-7; D unclear. This CDR3 is built from 14 residues. V was trimmed by 4 bases and J by 2 bases, leaving 12 bases between them. Germline-derived CDR1 and CDR2 are MNHEY and SMNVEV (reference sequence). The CDR3 spells CASSSWSTPYEQYF. The CDR3 region has the DNA TGTGCCAGCAGTTCCTGGTCCACCCCCTACGAGCAGTACTTC.

In its sample, this clonotype was seen a few times. The chain has TRBV6-1 and TRBJ2-6; D is uncertain. CDR1 is MNHNS and CDR2 is SASEGT in the germline V gene. The CDR3 length is 12 residues. The V end lost 8 bases, the J end lost 2 bases, and 4 bases lay between the germline ends. The CDR3 region has the DNA TGTGCCAGCGAAGCTGGGGCCAACGTCCTGACTTTC. Translated: CASEAGANVLTF.

This CDR3 reads CASRPSQGATPTKNIQYF. CDR3 DNA: TGTGCCAGCAGGCCTTCACAGGGGGCGACCCCGACCAAAAACATTCAGTACTTC. The chain uses TRBV7-9 and TRBJ2-4, with TRBD1 identical over 9 bases. The germline CDR1 and CDR2 sequences are SEHNR and FQNEAQ (reference sequence). This CDR3 is built from 18 residues. J lost 2 bases, V lost 6 bases, and 14 bases had no gene match.

This chain links TRBV19 with TRBJ1-1; 7 positions match TRBD1. The J segment lost 1 base and the V segment lost 5 bases, leaving 4 bases of the junction unmatched. The CDR3 is 14 residues long. CDR1 and CDR2 (germline): LNHDA, SQIVND (reference sequence). In DNA, the CDR3 is TGTGCCAGTAGTGCCCGGGACAGGAACACTGAAGCTTTCTTT. It codes for CASSARDRNTEAFF.

This clonotype was found a few times. The rearrangement links TRBV3-1 to TRBJ2-1, with TRBD2 matching over 9 bases. CDR1 and CDR2 from the germline V gene are LGHDT and YNNKEL (reference sequence). The CDR3 spans 14 residues. V was pared by 4 bases and J by 6 bases, with 4 bases of the junction left unmatched. The DNA for the CDR3 is TGTGCCAGCAGCCGGCGCGGGGGGGGCAATGAGCAGTTCTTC. Amino acid sequence: CASSRRGGGNEQFF.

CDR3 protein: CSVAGAGNRRGANYGYTF. Here the CDR3 DNA reads TGCAGCGTTGCGGGGGCAGGAAACAGGAGAGGGGCTAACTATGGCTACACCTTC. V usage is TRBV29-1 and J usage is TRBJ1-2, with D tentatively TRBD1 (6 bases). Looked up from germline, CDR1 is SQVTM and CDR2 is ANQGSEA. CDR3 length equals 18 residues. The V end was cut by 4 bases, the J end by 0 bases, with 24 bases between.

This clonotype was found many times. The chain employs TRBV30 and TRBJ2-3, with 7 bases identical to TRBD2. The CDR3 covers 14 residues. The ends lost 5 bases at V and 2 bases at J; junction bases unmatched: 7. Germline CDR1 is GTSNPN and CDR2 is SVGIG (reference sequence). CDR3 region: CAWGRGVATDTQYF. The CDR3 DNA follows: TGTGCCTGGGGCCGGGGGGTCGCCACAGATACGCAGTATTTT.